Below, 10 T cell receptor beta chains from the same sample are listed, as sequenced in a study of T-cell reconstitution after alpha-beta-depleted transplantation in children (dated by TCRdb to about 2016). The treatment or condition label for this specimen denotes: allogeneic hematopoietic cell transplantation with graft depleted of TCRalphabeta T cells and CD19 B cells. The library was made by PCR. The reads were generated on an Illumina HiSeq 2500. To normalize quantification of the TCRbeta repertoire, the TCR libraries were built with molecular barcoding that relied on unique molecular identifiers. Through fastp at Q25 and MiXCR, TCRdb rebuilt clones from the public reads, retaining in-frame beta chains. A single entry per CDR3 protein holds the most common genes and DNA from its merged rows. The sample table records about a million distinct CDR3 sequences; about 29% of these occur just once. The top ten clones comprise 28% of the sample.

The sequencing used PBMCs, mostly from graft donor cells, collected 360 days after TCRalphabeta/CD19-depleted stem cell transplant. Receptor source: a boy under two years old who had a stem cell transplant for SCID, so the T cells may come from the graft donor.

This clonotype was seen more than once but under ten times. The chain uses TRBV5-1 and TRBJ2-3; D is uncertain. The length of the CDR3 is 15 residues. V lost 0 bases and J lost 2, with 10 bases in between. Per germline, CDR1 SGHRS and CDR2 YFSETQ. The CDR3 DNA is TGCGCCAGCAGCTTGGGGCAGCCTCTCACAGATACGCAGTATTTT. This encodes CASSLGQPLTDTQYF.

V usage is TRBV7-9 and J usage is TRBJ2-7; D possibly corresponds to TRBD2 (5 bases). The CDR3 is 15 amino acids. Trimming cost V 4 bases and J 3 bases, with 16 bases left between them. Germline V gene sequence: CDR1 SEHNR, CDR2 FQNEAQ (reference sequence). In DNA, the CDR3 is TGTGCCAGCAGCTCTGAGGGTACGCGCCTCTACGAGCAGTACTTC. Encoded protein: CASSSEGTRLYEQYF.

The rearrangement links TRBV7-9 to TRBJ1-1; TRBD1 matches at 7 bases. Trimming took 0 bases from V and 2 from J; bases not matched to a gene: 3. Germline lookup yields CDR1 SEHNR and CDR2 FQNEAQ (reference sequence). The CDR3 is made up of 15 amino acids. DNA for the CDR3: TGTGCCAGCAGCTTAGCAGGGGGCGACAACACTGAAGCTTTCTTT. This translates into CASSLAGGDNTEAFF. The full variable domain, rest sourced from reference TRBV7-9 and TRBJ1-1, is DTGVSQNPRHKITKRGQNVTFRCDPISEHNRLYWYRQTLGQGPEFLTYFQNEAQLEKSRLLSDRFSAERPKGSFSTLEIQRTEQGDSAMYLCASSLAGGDNTEAFFGQGTRLTVV.

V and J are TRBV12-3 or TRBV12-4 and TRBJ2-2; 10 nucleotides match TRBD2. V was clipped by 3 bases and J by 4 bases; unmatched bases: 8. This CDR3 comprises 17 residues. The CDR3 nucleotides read TGTGCCAGCAGTTTTGTTTCTCTAGCGGGGGTCACCGGGGAGCTGTTTTTT. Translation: CASSFVSLAGVTGELFF.

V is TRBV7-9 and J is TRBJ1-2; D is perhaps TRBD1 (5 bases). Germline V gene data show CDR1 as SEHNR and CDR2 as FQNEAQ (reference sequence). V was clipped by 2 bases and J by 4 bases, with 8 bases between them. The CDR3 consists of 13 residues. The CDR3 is CASSLQGFYGYTF. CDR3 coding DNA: TGTGCCAGCAGCTTACAGGGCTTCTATGGCTACACCTTC. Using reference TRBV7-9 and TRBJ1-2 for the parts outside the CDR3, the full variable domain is DTGVSQNPRHKITKRGQNVTFRCDPISEHNRLYWYRQTLGQGPEFLTYFQNEAQLEKSRLLSDRFSAERPKGSFSTLEIQRTEQGDSAMYLCASSLQGFYGYTFGSGTRLTVV.

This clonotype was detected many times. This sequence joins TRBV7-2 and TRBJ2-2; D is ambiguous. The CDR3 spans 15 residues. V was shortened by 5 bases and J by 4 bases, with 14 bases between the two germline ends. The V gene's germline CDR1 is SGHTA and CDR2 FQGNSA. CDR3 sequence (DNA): TGTGCCAGCAGCCGGCGCTCCACACTCACCGGGGAGCTGTTTTTT. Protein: CASSRRSTLTGELFF.

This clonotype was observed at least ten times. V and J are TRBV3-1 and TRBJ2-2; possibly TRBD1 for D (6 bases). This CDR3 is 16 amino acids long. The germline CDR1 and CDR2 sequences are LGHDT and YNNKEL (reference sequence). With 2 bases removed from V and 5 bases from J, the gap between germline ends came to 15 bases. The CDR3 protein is CASSQLSGTLTGELFF. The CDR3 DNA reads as TGTGCCAGCAGCCAACTCTCCGGGACACTGACCGGGGAGCTGTTTTTT.

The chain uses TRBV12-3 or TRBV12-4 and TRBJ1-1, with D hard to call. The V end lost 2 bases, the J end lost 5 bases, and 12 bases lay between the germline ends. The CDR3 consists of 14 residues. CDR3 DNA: TGTGCCAGCAGTTTAATTTACGGGGTGACTGAAGCTTTCTTT. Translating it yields CASSLIYGVTEAFF.

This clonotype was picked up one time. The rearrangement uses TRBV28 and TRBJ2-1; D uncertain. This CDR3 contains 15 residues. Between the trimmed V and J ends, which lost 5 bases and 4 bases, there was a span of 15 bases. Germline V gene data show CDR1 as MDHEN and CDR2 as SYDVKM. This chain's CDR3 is CASSVAPPPYNEQFF. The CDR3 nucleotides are TGTGCCAGCAGTGTAGCTCCTCCTCCGTACAATGAGCAGTTCTTC.

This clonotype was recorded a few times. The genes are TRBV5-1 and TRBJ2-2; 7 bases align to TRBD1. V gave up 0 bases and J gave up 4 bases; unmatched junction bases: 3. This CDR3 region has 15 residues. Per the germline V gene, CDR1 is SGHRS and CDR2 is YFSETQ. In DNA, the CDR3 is TGCGCCAGCAGCTTGGAAGACAGGGCCACCGGGGAGCTGTTTTTT. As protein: CASSLEDRATGELFF.